This paragraph reports one T cell receptor beta chain. This record belongs to a study of T-cell reconstitution after alpha-beta-depleted transplantation in children. Germline V gene lookup returns CDR1 LNHNV and CDR2 YYDKDF (reference sequence). This CDR3 spans 16 amino acids. After removal of 1 base from V and 5 bases from J, the junction contained 5 bases not matched to a gene. Preparation of the TCRbeta library used unique molecular identifiers. TCRdb redid the calling of the PCR reads with MiXCR, one entry per CDR3 protein. Of fewer than 500,000 distinct CDR3 sequences in the sample, 43% were seen once.

The source material was PBMCs, sampled before TCRalphabeta/CD19-depleted stem cell transplant. V is TRBV15 and J is TRBJ2-1, with 10 bases matching TRBD2. The sequence was collected from a girl aged 2 to 10 with aplastic anemia, due to receive a stem cell transplant. The CDR3 DNA sequence: TGTGCCACCAGCAGAGGGCCGGGACTAGCGAACAATGAGCAGTTCTTC. Translated: CATSRGPGLANNEQFF.